This note documents a single T cell receptor beta chain sequence. The data belong to a study of neoadjuvant anti-PD-1 for oral cavity cancer. Germline V lookup: CDR1 SGHVS, CDR2 FQNEAQ. V dropped 0 bases and J dropped 5 bases, with 13 bases sitting between them. This CDR3 comprises 15 residues. The sample's time point: after neoadjuvant nivolumab, at surgical resection. Stage II-IVA oral cavity squamous cell carcinoma was new and untreated by systemic or radiation therapy. PBMC libraries mostly used roughly 480 ng of input genomic DNA, with six replicates per sample. Clones were sequenced by immunoSEQ multiplex PCR, and TCRdb holds only the in-frame ones, with some missing. This table has about 68,000 clones, 70% to 90% appearing once.

This TCR derives from a person aged 40 to 85 with oral cavity squamous cell carcinoma. The rearrangement uses TRBV7-8 and TRBJ2-5, with D perhaps TRBD2 (5 bases). The sample was PBMCs, taken after nivolumab (anti-PD-1) treatment. CDR3 DNA sequence: TGTGCCAGCAGCTTAGCGGCGCGGGTAACGGAGACCCAGTACTTC. Amino acids: CASSLAARVTETQYF.